This T cell receptor beta chain was recovered during a study of identical twins. At least ten counts were recorded for this clonotype. Its cognate antigen is unknown. With 2 bases removed from V and 6 bases from J, the gap between germline ends came to 13 bases. The CDR3 has 14 amino acids. CDR1 SGHRS and CDR2 YFSETQ come from the germline V gene. Study-wide findings and caveats: Cross-sectional statistical analysis was relied on for the conclusions, without the same donors being followed.

TCRdb passed the 5' RACE reads through MiXCR, listing each CDR3 protein once. The profile shows approximately 700,000 distinct CDR3 sequences, 6% to 6.5% of them singletons. The V and J genes are TRBV5-1 and TRBJ2-3, with a possible D match to TRBD2 (5 bases). The receptor comes from a young man in good health. Material for sequencing was naive T cells sorted from blood. CDR3 in DNA: TGCGCCAGCAGCTTTCGAGACTATCCGGATACGCAGTATTTT. Protein: CASSFRDYPDTQYF.